These 3 T cell receptor beta chains were all obtained from the same sample, sequenced in a study of blood T cell repertoires in COVID-19. Sequencing used immunoSEQ multiplex PCR; TCRdb keeps in-frame clones, though not all of them. The sample contains 130,000 to 150,000 clones, 80% to 90% of which appear only once. The sequencing sample was made of peripheral blood. The receptors stem from a human donor with acute or convalescent COVID-19. The donor label of this sample is uncertain.

The V and J genes are TRBV7-2 and TRBJ1-5; 9 bases agree with TRBD1. CDR1 and CDR2 from the germline V gene are SGHTA and FQGNSA. The CDR3 spans 14 residues. Trimming took 6 bases from V and 2 from J; bases not matched to a gene: 2. The CDR3 bases are TGTGCCAGCAGTAGGACAGGGGGCAATCAGCCCCAGCATTTT. It yields the protein CASSRTGGNQPQHF.

The chain employs TRBV11-2 and TRBJ2-7; D perhaps matches TRBD1 (6 bases). V gave up 2 bases and J gave up 2 bases, with 16 bases separating them. The CDR3 contains 16 residues. Germline CDR1 SGHAT, CDR2 FQNNGV. The CDR3 reads CASSLSLRQEAYEQYF. The CDR3 DNA reads as TGTGCCAGCAGCTTATCTTTGCGACAGGAAGCCTACGAGCAGTACTTC.

The genes are TRBV20-1 and TRBJ2-7; 10 bases match TRBD1. The CDR3 sequence is 11 residues long. The J segment lost 6 bases and the V segment lost 6 bases, leaving 2 bases of the junction unmatched. Germline-derived CDR1 and CDR2 are DFQATT and SNEGSKA (reference sequence). The CDR3 is CSAGTGAEQYV. The CDR3 DNA follows: TGCAGTGCGGGGACAGGGGCCGAGCAGTACGTC.